Shown below are 15 T cell receptor beta chains from a single sample sequenced in a study of T cells in localized non-small cell lung cancer. Clones were read by immunoSEQ multiplex PCR, and TCRdb kept only the in-frame ones, dropping some. The table records tens of thousands of clones, roughly 87% of them present only once. Sample: peripheral blood, taken before any cancer treatment. These receptor sequences come from a man aged 40 to 75 with stage I squamous cell lung carcinoma.

V and J are TRBV27 and TRBJ1-1; D unclear. This CDR3 is built from 14 residues. The V gene lost 5 bases and the J gene lost 0 bases, with 10 bases spanning the gap. CDR1 MNHEY and CDR2 SMNVEV come from the germline V gene (reference sequence). The CDR3 protein is CASSPTGMNTEAFF. Written as DNA, the CDR3 is TGTGCCAGCAGTCCCACGGGGATGAACACTGAAGCTTTCTTT.

The gene calls are TRBV28 and TRBJ1-2, with D tentatively TRBD1 (5 bases). V was trimmed by 6 bases and J by 6 bases, leaving 14 bases between them. The CDR3 is made up of 13 amino acids. Per the germline V gene, CDR1 is MDHEN and CDR2 is SYDVKM. CDR3 bases: TGTGCCAGCAGGCTCAATTCAGGGAATGGCTACACCTTC. It specifies CASRLNSGNGYTF.

This chain joins TRBV5-1 and TRBJ1-2, with unresolved D. The V gene lost 2 bases and the J gene lost 7 bases, with 15 bases spanning the gap. This CDR3 comprises 14 residues. Germline CDR1 SGHRS, CDR2 YFSETQ. CDR3 sequence reads: CASSLAGVEGGYTF. CDR3 DNA: TGCGCCAGCAGCTTAGCCGGGGTCGAAGGTGGCTACACCTTC.

This rearrangement joins TRBV7-2 to TRBJ2-2, with D hard to call. Deletions cut 2 bases from V and 5 bases from J, with 9 bases between. This CDR3 comprises 14 residues. Per germline, CDR1 SGHTA and CDR2 FQGNSA. CDR3 coding DNA: TGTGCCAGCAGCTTAATTCCTAGTACCGGGGAGCTGTTTTTT. Protein sequence: CASSLIPSTGELFF.

The chain is built from TRBV7-2 and TRBJ2-1; TRBD2 matches at 15 bases. J gave up 10 bases and V 6 bases, and 19 bases lay outside the gene matches. CDR1 is SGHTA and CDR2 is FQGNSA in the germline V gene. The CDR3 loop spans 19 amino acids. Here the CDR3 DNA reads TGTGCCAGCAGTTATGGGACTAGCGGGGGGAACCACCTGCGGAGGGAGCAGTTCTTC. Residues: CASSYGTSGGNHLRREQFF.

V is TRBV2 and J is TRBJ1-5; a possible D gene is TRBD1 (6 bases). The V end lost 8 bases, the J end lost 10 bases, and 15 bases lay between the germline ends. CDR1 and CDR2 from the germline V gene are SNHLY and FYNNEI. The CDR3 is 12 amino acids. DNA of the CDR3: TGTGCCAGCCACAGGGAATCCGAACCCCAGCATTTT. Residues: CASHRESEPQHF.

The CDR3 nucleotides are TGTGCCAGCAGTGTTGGGGGCGCGAGGAATCAGCCCCAGCATTTT. This encodes CASSVGGARNQPQHF. V is TRBV6-1 and J is TRBJ1-5; maybe TRBD1 (6 bases). With 4 bases removed from V and 4 bases from J, the gap between germline ends came to 14 bases. The CDR3 contains 15 residues. CDR1 and CDR2 from the germline V gene are MNHNS and SASEGT.

The gene calls are TRBV28 and TRBJ1-5; no clear D gene. This CDR3 has 14 residues. Germline CDR1 reads MDHEN; CDR2 reads SYDVKM. The V and J ends lost 3 bases and 3 bases respectively, with 9 bases between them. CDR3 in DNA: TGTGCCAGCAGTTTGCGGCCTTTCAATCAGCCCCAGCATTTT. Residues: CASSLRPFNQPQHF.

The chain recombines TRBV5-6 with TRBJ2-1; TRBD1 matches 9 bases. The ends lost 3 bases at V and 5 bases at J; junction bases unmatched: 3. The CDR3 has 14 residues. Per the germline V gene, CDR1 is SGHDT and CDR2 is YYEEEE. CDR3 amino acids: CASSSGTGNNEQFF. The CDR3 coding sequence is TGTGCCAGCAGCTCCGGGACAGGGAACAATGAGCAGTTCTTC. Looking up the rest from reference TRBV5-6 and TRBJ2-1 gives the full variable domain: DAGVTQSPTHLIKTRGQQVTLRCSPKSGHDTVSWYQQALGQGPQFIFQYYEEEERQRGNFPDRFSGHQFPNYSSELNVNALLLGDSALYLCASSSGTGNNEQFFGPGTRLTVL.

This clone is a singleton in its sample. The chain employs TRBV13 and TRBJ1-2; 8 bases are shared with TRBD1. The CDR3 has 13 residues. Germline CDR1 is PRHDT and CDR2 is FYEKMQ (reference sequence). V lost 5 bases to trimming and J lost 4 bases; unmatched junction nucleotides: 3. CDR3 sequence (DNA): TGTGCCAGCAGCCTCGGACAGGGCTATGGCTACACCTTC. It yields the protein CASSLGQGYGYTF.

The V gene is TRBV5-1, the J gene TRBJ1-6; D is uncertain. Looked up from germline, CDR1 is SGHRS and CDR2 is YFSETQ. This CDR3 region has 15 residues. Trimming took off 4 bases at V and 6 bases at J, with 14 bases between the two ends. CDR3 in amino acids: CASSARGLGNSPLHF. The CDR3 DNA follows: TGCGCCAGCAGCGCACGAGGACTCGGTAATTCACCCCTCCACTTT. Based on the CDR3 plus reference TRBV5-1 and TRBJ1-6, the full variable domain is KAGVTQTPRYLIKTRGQQVTLSCSPISGHRSVSWYQQTPGQGLQFLFEYFSETQRNKGNFPGRFSGRQFSNSRSEMNVSTLELGDSALYLCASSARGLGNSPLHFGNGTRLTVT.

A few counts support this clone. This rearrangement joins TRBV9 to TRBJ1-1, with no clear D. The germline V and J ends were trimmed by 5 bases and 3 bases, with 11 bases remaining between them. CDR3 length: 13 residues. Germline V gives CDR1 SGDLS, CDR2 YYNGEE. CDR3 in DNA: TGTGCCAGCAGTCGGGGAGTGGACACTGAAGCTTTCTTT. This encodes CASSRGVDTEAFF. Supplemented by reference TRBV9 and TRBJ1-1, the full variable domain reads DSGVTQTPKHLITATGQRVTLRCSPRSGDLSVYWYQQSLDQGLQFLIQYYNGEERAKGNILERFSAQQFPDLHSELNLSSLELGDSALYFCASSRGVDTEAFFGQGTRLTVV.

The chain carries TRBV6-1 and TRBJ1-1; unclear D gene. The CDR3 is 18 amino acids. Between the trimmed V and J ends, which lost 3 bases and 0 bases, there was a span of 20 bases. The V gene's germline CDR1 is MNHNS and CDR2 SASEGT. The CDR3 DNA follows: TGTGCCAGCAGTGACAGTTTCCATGGATACGTTATGAACACTGAAGCTTTCTTT. It encodes CASSDSFHGYVMNTEAFF.

This chain joins TRBV28 and TRBJ1-5, with 9 positions matching TRBD1. V lost 6 bases, J lost 9 bases, and 12 bases stayed unmatched. Per the germline V gene, CDR1 is MDHEN and CDR2 is SYDVKM. This CDR3 comprises 15 residues. The CDR3 region is CASSGRDREGGPQHF. The CDR3 bases are TGTGCCAGCAGCGGCCGGGACAGGGAGGGCGGGCCCCAGCATTTT.

The genes are TRBV7-9 and TRBJ1-3; unclear D gene. The germline V and J ends were trimmed by 8 bases and 0 bases, with 8 bases remaining between them. Germline V gives CDR1 SEHNR, CDR2 FQNEAQ (reference sequence). CDR3 length: 13 residues. The DNA of the CDR3 is TGTGCCAGCCTTAAAGACTCTGGAAACACCATATATTTT. Protein product: CASLKDSGNTIYF. Based on the CDR3 plus reference TRBV7-9 and TRBJ1-3, the full variable domain is DTGVSQNPRHKITKRGQNVTFRCDPISEHNRLYWYRQTLGQGPEFLTYFQNEAQLEKSRLLSDRFSAERPKGSFSTLEIQRTEQGDSAMYLCASLKDSGNTIYFGEGSWLTVV.